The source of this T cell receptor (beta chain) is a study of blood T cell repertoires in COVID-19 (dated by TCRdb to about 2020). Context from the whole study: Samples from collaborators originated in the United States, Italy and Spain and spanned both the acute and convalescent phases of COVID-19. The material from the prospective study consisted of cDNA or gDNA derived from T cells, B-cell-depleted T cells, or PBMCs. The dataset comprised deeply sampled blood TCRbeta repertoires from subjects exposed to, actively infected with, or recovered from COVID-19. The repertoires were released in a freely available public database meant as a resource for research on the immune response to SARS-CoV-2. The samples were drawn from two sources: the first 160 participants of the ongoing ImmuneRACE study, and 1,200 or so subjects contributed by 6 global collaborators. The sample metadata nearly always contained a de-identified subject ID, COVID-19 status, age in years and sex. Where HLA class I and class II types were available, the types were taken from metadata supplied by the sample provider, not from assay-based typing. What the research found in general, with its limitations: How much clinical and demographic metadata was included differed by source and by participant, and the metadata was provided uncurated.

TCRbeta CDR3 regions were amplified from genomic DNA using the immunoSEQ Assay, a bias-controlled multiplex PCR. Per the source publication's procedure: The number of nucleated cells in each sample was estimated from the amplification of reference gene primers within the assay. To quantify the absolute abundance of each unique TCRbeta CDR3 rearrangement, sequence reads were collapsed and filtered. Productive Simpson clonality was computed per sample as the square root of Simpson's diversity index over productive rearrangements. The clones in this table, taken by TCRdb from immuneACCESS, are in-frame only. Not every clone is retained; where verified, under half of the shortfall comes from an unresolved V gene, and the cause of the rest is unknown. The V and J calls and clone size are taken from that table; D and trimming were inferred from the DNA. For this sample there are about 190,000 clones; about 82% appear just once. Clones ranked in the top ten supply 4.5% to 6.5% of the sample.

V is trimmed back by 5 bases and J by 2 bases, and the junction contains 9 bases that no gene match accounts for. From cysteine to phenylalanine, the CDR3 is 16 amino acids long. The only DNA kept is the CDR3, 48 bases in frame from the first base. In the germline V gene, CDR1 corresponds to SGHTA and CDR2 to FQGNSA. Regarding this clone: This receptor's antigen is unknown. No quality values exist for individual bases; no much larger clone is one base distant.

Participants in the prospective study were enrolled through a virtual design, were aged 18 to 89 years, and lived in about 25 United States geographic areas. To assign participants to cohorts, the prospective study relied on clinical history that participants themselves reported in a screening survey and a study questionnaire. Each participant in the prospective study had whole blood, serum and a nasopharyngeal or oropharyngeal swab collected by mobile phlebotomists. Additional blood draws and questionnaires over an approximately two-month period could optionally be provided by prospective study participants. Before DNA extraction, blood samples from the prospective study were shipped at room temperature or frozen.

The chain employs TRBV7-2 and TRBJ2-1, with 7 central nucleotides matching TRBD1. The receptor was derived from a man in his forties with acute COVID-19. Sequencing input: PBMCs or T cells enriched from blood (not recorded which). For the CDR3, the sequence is CASSGYDRETYNEQFF. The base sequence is TGTGCCAGCAGCGGGTACGACAGGGAAACCTACAATGAGCAGTTCTTC.